The clone carrying this TCR beta chain was observed a handful of times. The antigen is not known. This sample stems from a study of post-analysis software for immune sequencing data. Trimming left V 0 bases short and J 0 bases short, with 6 bases between. CDR3 size: 15 residues. Looked up from germline, CDR1 is SQVTM and CDR2 is ANQGSEA. Study-wide results and caveats: In patients, about five TRBV segments were more frequent than in controls, with TRBV5-6, TRBV5-1 and TRBV20-1 among them.

The TCR beta cDNA libraries contained unique molecular identifiers. Between roughly 1 and 10 million T cells gave rise to approximately 520,000 cDNA molecules. TCRdb processed the PCR reads anew with MiXCR; each CDR3 protein has one entry. The sample holds under 900,000 distinct CDR3 sequences, roughly 50% seen once. The TCR was taken from a girl aged 10 to 17 with multiple sclerosis. The sequenced material came from blood. The gene calls are TRBV29-1 and TRBJ2-6; D is uncertain. The DNA of the CDR3 is TGCAGCGTTGAAGATTACAGCTCTGGGGCCAACGTCCTGACTTTC. Protein sequence: CSVEDYSSGANVLTF.